These 12 T cell receptor beta chains were all obtained from the same sample, sequenced in a study of blood T cell repertoires in COVID-19. Here immunoSEQ multiplex PCR was the method, and the copy in TCRdb shows in-frame clones only, minus some. The table includes 110,000 to 150,000 clones, around nine tenths detected once. Sequencing used peripheral blood. Receptors were obtained from a woman aged 50 to 60 with acute or convalescent COVID-19.

This chain links TRBV7-9 with TRBJ2-5, with TRBD2 as a possible D gene (6 bases). The germline CDR1 and CDR2 sequences are SEHNR and FQNEAQ (reference sequence). The CDR3 length is 14 residues. V was pared by 4 bases and J by 4 bases, with 13 bases between. This CDR3 reads CASSSLAPGETQYF. DNA of the CDR3: TGTGCCAGCAGCTCACTAGCCCCAGGAGAGACCCAGTACTTC.

The chain is built from TRBV28 and TRBJ1-2; a weak D match, TRBD1 (6 bases). The CDR3 loop spans 16 amino acids. The V gene's germline CDR1 is MDHEN and CDR2 SYDVKM. Trimming stripped 1 base from V and 4 bases from J, with 16 bases between. The CDR3 nucleotides read TGTGCCAGCAGTTTATCCTCGACAGGCCTCTCCTATGGCTACACCTTC. Translation gives CASSLSSTGLSYGYTF.

CDR3 sequence: CASSVGDRDYNEQFF. CDR3 sequence (DNA): TGTGCCAGCAGCGTAGGGGACAGGGACTACAATGAGCAGTTCTTC. The J gene is TRBJ2-1, the V gene TRBV9, with 9 bases that match TRBD1. The CDR3 is 15 residues long. Germline lookup yields CDR1 SGDLS and CDR2 YYNGEE. V gave up 0 bases and J gave up 3 bases; unmatched junction bases: 1. Variable domain in full (rest from reference TRBV9 and TRBJ2-1): DSGVTQTPKHLITATGQRVTLRCSPRSGDLSVYWYQQSLDQGLQFLIQYYNGEERAKGNILERFSAQQFPDLHSELNLSSLELGDSALYFCASSVGDRDYNEQFFGPGTRLTVL.

This chain uses TRBV7-8 with TRBJ1-6; 11 positions agree with TRBD1. The germline gives CDR1 SGHVS, CDR2 FQNEAQ. V lost 5 bases to trimming and J lost 10 bases; unmatched junction nucleotides: 10. There are 16 residues in the CDR3. The CDR3 DNA reads as TGTGCCAGCAGCCGGACAGGGGGCGGTCTGGGATCACCCCTCCACTTT. This encodes CASSRTGGGLGSPLHF.

V usage is TRBV7-9 and J usage is TRBJ2-5; the D gene is possibly TRBD2 (6 bases). Trimming pared 7 bases from V and 5 bases from J, leaving 11 bases between. Germline CDR1 is SEHNR and CDR2 is FQNEAQ (reference sequence). There are 12 residues in the CDR3. CDR3 sequence reads: CASNPGGETQYF. The CDR3 region has the DNA TGTGCCAGCAACCCCGGAGGGGAGACCCAGTACTTC.

The V and J genes are TRBV5-1 and TRBJ1-1; D remains unclear. The CDR3 is 12 amino acids. CDR1 and CDR2 (germline): SGHRS, YFSETQ. V was pared by 3 bases and J by 6 bases, with 9 bases between. CDR3 in DNA: TGCGCCAGCAGCTCTCATGAGGCTGAAGCTTTCTTT. Protein product: CASSSHEAEAFF.

The rearrangement joins TRBV6-5 to TRBJ2-1, with TRBD2 identical over 7 bases. The CDR3 has 14 residues. The trim removed 7 bases at V and 9 bases at J, leaving 12 bases unmatched. Germline V gives CDR1 MNHEY, CDR2 SVGAGI. The DNA of the CDR3 is TGTGCCAGCACTGCGGGAGAGGGTGGGGGTGAGCAGTTCTTC. Translated, it gives CASTAGEGGGEQFF.

V usage is TRBV20-1 and J usage is TRBJ1-1; D call uncertain. The V end lost 4 bases, the J end lost 8 bases, and 8 bases lay between the germline ends. CDR1 and CDR2 (germline): DFQATT, SNEGSKA (reference sequence). The CDR3 has 10 residues. DNA for the CDR3: TGCAGTGCTATGACGGGAGAAGCTTTCTTT. As protein: CSAMTGEAFF.

This rearrangement joins TRBV5-1 to TRBJ2-3; 9 bases are shared with TRBD2. V trimming: 0 bases; J trimming: 5 bases; junction bases outside the gene matches: 7. Looked up from germline, CDR1 is SGHRS and CDR2 is YFSETQ. The CDR3 has 16 amino acids. CDR3 nucleotide sequence: TGCGCCAGCAGCTTGGAAGGCGGGAGGGCGGGAGATACGCAGTATTTT. Translation gives CASSLEGGRAGDTQYF.

This clone has more than one count but fewer than ten. The rearrangement uses TRBV5-1 and TRBJ2-7; D possibly corresponds to TRBD2 (7 bases). CDR1 is SGHRS and CDR2 is YFSETQ in the germline V gene. The V end was cut by 5 bases, the J end by 5 bases, with 14 bases between. CDR3 length equals 13 residues. The CDR3 DNA is TGCGCCAGCAGGGTGAAGGGGGGGCACGAGCAGTACTTC. Translation: CASRVKGGHEQYF.

V usage is TRBV20-1 and J usage is TRBJ1-1; tentatively, D is TRBD1 (5 bases). V was pared by 3 bases and J by 4 bases, with 15 bases between. Germline values: CDR1 DFQATT, CDR2 SNEGSKA (reference sequence). This CDR3 comprises 14 residues. CDR3 bases: TGCAGTGCTAGTCAGCAGGGTTCGGGCACTGAAGCTTTCTTT. This gives the protein CSASQQGSGTEAFF.

The chain is built from TRBV10-3 and TRBJ2-7, with TRBD2 matching 8 bases. Per germline, CDR1 ENHRY and CDR2 SYGVKD. Trimming removed 2 bases from V and 2 bases from J; junction bases left unmatched: 8. CDR3 size: 16 residues. The CDR3 here is CAISERTSSGTYEQYF. CDR3 nucleotide sequence: TGTGCCATCAGTGAGCGGACTAGCTCGGGAACCTACGAGCAGTACTTC.